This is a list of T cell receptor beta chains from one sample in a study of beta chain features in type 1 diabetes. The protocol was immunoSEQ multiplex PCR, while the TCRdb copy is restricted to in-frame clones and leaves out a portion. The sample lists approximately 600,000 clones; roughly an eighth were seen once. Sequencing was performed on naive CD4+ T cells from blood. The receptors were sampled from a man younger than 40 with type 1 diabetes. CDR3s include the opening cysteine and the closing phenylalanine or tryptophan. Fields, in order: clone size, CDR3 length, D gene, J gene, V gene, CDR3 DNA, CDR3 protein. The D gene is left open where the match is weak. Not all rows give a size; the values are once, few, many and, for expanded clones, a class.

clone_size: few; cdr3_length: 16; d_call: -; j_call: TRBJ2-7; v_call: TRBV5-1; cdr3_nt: TGCGCCAGCAGCTTGTTTCCGTCGGACGGAGCCTACGAGCAGTACTTC; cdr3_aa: CASSLFPSDGAYEQYF
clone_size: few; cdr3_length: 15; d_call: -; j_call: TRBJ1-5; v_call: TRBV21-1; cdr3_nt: TGTGCCAGCAGCAAAGAGGCCGGGCAGAATCAGCCCCAGCATTTT; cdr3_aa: CASSKEAGQNQPQHF
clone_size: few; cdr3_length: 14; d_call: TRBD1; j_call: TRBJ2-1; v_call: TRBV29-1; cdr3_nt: TGCAGCGTTGCTCGACAGGGGACCTACAATGAGCAGTTCTTC; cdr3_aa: CSVARQGTYNEQFF
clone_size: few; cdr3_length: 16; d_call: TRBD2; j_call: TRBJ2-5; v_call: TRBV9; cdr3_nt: TGTGCCAGCAGCGTAGCTAGCGGGGGCTTTAGGGAGACCCAGTACTTC; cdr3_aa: CASSVASGGFRETQYF
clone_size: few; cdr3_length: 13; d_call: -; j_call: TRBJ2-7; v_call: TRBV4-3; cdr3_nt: TGCGCCAGCAGCCAAGAGGTTTTCTACGAGCAGTACTTC; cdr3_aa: CASSQEVFYEQYF
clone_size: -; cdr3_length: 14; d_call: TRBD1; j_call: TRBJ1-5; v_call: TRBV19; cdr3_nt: TGTGCCAGTGGGGGACAGGGAGGAAATCAGCCCCAGCATTTT; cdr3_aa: CASGGQGGNQPQHF
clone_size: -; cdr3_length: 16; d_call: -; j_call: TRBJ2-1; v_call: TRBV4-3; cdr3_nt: TGCGCCAGCAGCCAAGAGGGACACCCTTCCTACAATGAGCAGTTCTTC; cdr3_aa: CASSQEGHPSYNEQFF
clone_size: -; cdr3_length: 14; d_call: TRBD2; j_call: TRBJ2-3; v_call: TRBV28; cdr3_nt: TGTGCCAGCTCTAGCGGGGGGTCTGCAGATACGCAGTATTTT; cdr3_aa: CASSSGGSADTQYF
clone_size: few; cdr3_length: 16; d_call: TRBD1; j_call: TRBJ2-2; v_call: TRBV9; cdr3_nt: TGTGCCAGCAGCGTCGGATCGGGACAGCTCACCGGGGAGCTGTTTTTT; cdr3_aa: CASSVGSGQLTGELFF
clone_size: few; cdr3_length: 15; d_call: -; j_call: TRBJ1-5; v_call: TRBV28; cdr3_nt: TGTGCCAGCAGTTTAGCGGACACTACGGGACAGCCCCAGCATTTT; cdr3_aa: CASSLADTTGQPQHF
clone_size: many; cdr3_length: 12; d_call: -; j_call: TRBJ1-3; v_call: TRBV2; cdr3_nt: TGTGCCAGCAGTGACAGGGGAAACACCATATATTTT; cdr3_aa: CASSDRGNTIYF
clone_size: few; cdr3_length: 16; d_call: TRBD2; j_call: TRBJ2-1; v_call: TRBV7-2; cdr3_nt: TGTGCCAGCAGCTACCTACGACTAGCGGCCTACAATGAGCAGTTCTTC; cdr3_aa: CASSYLRLAAYNEQFF
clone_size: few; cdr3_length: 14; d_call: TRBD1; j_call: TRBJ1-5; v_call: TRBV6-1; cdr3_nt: TGTGCCAGCACTCCGGGACAGGGGAATCAGCCCCAGCATTTT; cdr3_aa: CASTPGQGNQPQHF
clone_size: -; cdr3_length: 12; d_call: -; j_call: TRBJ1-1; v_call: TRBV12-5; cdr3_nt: TGTGCTAGCGGAAACAAGAACACTGAAGCTTTCTTT; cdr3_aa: CASGNKNTEAFF
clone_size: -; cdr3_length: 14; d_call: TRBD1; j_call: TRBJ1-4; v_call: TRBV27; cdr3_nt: TGTGCCAGCAGTATAAGGGGGCTAGGGGAAAAACTGTTTTTT; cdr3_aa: CASSIRGLGEKLFF
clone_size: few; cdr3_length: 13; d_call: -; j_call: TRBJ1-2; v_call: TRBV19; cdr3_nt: TGTGCCAGTAGTAATTCCCGGGGGACTCCGTACACCTTC; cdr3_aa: CASSNSRGTPYTF
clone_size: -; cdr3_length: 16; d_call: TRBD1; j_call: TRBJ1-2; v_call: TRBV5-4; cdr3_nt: TGTGCCAGCAGCCGGGACAGCCGAACTGAGGGATATGGCTACACCTTC; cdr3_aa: CASSRDSRTEGYGYTF
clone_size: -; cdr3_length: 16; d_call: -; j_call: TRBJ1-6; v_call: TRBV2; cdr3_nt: TGTGCCCTGAACCAAGGCGCCGGGAGAAATAATTCACCCCTCCACTTT; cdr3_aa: CALNQGAGRNNSPLHF
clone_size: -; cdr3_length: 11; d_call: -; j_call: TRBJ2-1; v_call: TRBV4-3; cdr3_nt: TGCGCCAGCGAGGGGGATGGTGAGCAGTTCTTC; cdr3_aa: CASEGDGEQFF
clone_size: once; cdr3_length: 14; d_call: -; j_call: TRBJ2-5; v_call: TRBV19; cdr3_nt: TGTGCCAGTAGCATCGACCTAGCGCGCGGGACCCAGTACTTC; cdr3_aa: CASSIDLARGTQYF
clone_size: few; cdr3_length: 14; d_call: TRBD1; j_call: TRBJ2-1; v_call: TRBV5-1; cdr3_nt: TGCGCCAGCAGCTTGTTGGGACAGGACAATGAGCAGTTCTTC; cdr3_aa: CASSLLGQDNEQFF
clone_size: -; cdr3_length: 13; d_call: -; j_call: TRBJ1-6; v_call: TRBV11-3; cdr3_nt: TGTGCCAGCAGCCGGGGGTGGAATTCACCCCTCCACTTT; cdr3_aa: CASSRGWNSPLHF
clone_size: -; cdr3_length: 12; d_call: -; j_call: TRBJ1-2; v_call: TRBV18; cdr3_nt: TGTGCCAGCTCAGCCTGGGGGGACGGCTACACCTTC; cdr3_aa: CASSAWGDGYTF
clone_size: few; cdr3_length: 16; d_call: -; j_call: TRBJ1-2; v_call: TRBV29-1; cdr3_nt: TGCAGCGTTGAACTTCAGGACAGCCCCTTTCATTATGGCTACACCTTC; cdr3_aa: CSVELQDSPFHYGYTF
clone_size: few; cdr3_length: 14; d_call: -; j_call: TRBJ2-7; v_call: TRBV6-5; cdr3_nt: TGTGCCAGCAGTTACTCCCGGGACCGCTACGAGCAGTACTTC; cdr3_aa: CASSYSRDRYEQYF